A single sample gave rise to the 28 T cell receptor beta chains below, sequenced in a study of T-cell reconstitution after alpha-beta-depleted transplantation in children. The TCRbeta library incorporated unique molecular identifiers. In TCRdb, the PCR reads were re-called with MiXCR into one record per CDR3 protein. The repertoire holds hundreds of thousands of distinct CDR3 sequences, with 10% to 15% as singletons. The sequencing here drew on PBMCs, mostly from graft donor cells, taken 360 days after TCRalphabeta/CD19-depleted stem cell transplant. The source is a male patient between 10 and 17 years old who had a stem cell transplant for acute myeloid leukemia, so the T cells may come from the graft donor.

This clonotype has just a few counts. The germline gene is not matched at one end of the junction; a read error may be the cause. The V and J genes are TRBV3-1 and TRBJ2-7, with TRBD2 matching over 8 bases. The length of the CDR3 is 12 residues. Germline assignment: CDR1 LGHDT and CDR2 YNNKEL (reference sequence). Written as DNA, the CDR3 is TGTGCCAGCAGCCAAGTGGGGCGGGAGGCGGACTTC. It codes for CASSQVGREADF.

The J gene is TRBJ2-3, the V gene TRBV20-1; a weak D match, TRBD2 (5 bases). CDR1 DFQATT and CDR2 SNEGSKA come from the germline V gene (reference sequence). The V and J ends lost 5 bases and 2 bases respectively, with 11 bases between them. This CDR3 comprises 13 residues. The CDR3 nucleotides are TGCAGTGCTTGGAGCGGCCACACAGATACGCAGTATTTT. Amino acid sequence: CSAWSGHTDTQYF.

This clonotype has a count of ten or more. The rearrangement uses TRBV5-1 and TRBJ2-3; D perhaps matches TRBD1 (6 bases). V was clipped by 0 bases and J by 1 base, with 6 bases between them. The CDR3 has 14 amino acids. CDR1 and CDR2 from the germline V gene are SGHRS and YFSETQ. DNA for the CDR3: TGCGCCAGCAGCTTGGACAGGGGCACAGATACGCAGTATTTT. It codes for CASSLDRGTDTQYF.

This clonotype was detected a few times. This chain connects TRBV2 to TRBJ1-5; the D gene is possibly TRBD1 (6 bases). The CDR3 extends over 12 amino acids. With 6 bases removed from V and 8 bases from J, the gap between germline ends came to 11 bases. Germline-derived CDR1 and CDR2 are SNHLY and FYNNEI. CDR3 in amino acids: CASRQGPKPQHF. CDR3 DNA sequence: TGTGCCAGCAGACAGGGCCCAAAGCCCCAGCATTTT.

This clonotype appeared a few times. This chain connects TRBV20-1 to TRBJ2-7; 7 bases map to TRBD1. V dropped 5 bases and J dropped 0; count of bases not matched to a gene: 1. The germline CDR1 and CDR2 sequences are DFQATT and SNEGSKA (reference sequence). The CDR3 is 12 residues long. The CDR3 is CSAEGASYEQYF. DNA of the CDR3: TGCAGTGCTGAGGGGGCCTCCTACGAGCAGTACTTC.

The CDR3 DNA is TGCAGTGCTAGGACTCTGACTAGCGGGAGGGCCTCACGCGGCACAGATACGCAGTATTTT. This sequence encodes CSARTLTSGRASRGTDTQYF. V and J are TRBV20-1 and TRBJ2-3, with 14 positions matching TRBD2. Germline V gene sequence: CDR1 DFQATT, CDR2 SNEGSKA (reference sequence). This CDR3 spans 20 amino acids. J gave up 1 base and V 3 bases, and 15 bases lay outside the gene matches.

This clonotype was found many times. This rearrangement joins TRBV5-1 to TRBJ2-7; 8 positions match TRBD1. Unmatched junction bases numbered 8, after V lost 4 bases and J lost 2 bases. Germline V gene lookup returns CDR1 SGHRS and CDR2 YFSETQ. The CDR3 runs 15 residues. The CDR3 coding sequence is TGCGCCAGCAGCATAACCACAGGGGGAACCTACGAGCAGTACTTC. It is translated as CASSITTGGTYEQYF.

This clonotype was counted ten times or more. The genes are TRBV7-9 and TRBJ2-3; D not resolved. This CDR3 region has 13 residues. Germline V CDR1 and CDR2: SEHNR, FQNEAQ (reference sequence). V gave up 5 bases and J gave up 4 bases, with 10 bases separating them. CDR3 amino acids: CASSRAGADTQYF. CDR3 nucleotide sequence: TGTGCCAGCAGCCGGGCCGGAGCAGATACGCAGTATTTT.

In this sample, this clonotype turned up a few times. In nucleotides, the CDR3 is TGCAGCGTTGATCAGGTTAGGAATGAGCAGTTCTTC. As protein: CSVDQVRNEQFF. The chain has TRBV29-1 and TRBJ2-1, with D unresolved. The germline CDR1 and CDR2 sequences are SQVTM and ANQGSEA. V lost 3 bases, J lost 7 bases, and 10 bases lay in between. This CDR3 is built from 12 residues.

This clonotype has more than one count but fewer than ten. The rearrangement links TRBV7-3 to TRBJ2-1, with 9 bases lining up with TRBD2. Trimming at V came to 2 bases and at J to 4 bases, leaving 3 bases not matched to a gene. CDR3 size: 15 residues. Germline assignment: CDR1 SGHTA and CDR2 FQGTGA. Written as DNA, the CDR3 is TGTGCCAGCAGCTTACAGACTAGCGGATACAATGAGCAGTTCTTC. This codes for CASSLQTSGYNEQFF.

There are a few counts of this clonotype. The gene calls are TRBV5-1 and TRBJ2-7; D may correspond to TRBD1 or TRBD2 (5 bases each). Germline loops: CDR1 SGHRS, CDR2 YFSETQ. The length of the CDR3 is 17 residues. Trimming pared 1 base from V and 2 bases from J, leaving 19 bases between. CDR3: CASSLSVARDRTYEQYF. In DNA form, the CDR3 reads TGCGCCAGCAGCTTGTCAGTAGCTCGGGACCGTACCTACGAGCAGTACTTC.

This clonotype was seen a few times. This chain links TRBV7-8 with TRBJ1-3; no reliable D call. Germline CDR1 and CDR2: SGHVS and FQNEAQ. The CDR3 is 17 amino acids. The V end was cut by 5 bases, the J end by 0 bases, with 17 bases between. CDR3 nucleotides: TGTGCCAGCAGCCCCCACTGGCGGGAATTCTCTGGAAACACCATATATTTT. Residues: CASSPHWREFSGNTIYF.

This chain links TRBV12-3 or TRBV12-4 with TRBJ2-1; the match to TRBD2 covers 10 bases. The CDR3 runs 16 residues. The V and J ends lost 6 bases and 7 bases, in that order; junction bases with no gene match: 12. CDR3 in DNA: TGTGCCAGCAGAGTGAGCGGGAGGGCCTATTTAAATGAGCAGTTCTTC. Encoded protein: CASRVSGRAYLNEQFF.

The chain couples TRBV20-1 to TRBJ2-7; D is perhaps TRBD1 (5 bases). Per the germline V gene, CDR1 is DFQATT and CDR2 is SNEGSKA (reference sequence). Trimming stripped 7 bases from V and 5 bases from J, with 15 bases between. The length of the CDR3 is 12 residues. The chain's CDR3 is CSVKGVPNEQYF. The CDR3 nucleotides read TGCAGTGTTAAAGGGGTCCCGAACGAGCAGTACTTC.

CDR3 residues: CASQGQGGTGELFF. DNA of the CDR3: TGTGCCAGCCAGGGACAGGGGGGGACCGGGGAGCTGTTTTTT. This chain links TRBV12-3 or TRBV12-4 with TRBJ2-2, with TRBD1 matching 11 bases. V lost 8 bases to trimming and J lost 5 bases; unmatched junction nucleotides: 4. The CDR3 spans 14 residues.

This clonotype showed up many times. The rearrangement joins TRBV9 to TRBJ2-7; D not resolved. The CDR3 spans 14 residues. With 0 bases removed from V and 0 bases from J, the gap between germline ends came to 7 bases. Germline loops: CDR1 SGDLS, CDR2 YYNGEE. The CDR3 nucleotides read TGTGCCAGCAGCGTAGAGAAAAGCTCCTACGAGCAGTACTTC. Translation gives CASSVEKSSYEQYF.

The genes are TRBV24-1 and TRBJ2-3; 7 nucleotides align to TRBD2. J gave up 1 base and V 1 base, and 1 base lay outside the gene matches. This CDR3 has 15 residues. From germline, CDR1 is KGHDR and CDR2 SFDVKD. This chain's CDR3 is CATSDFLAGTDTQYF. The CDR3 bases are TGTGCCACCAGTGATTTCCTAGCGGGCACAGATACGCAGTATTTT.

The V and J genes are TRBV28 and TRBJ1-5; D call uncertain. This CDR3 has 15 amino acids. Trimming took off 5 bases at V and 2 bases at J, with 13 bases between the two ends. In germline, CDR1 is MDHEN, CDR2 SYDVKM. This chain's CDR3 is CASSGRILGNQPQHF. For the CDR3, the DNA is TGTGCCAGCAGTGGGAGAATTCTGGGCAATCAGCCCCAGCATTTT.

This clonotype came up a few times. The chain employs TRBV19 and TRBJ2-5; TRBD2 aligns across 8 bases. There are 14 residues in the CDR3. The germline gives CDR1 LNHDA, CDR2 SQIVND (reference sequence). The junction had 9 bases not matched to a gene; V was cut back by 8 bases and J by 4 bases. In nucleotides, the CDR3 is TGTGCCAGTGGCTTGGCGGGAGGCTCAGAGACCCAGTACTTC. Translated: CASGLAGGSETQYF. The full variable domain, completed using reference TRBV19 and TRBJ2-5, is DGGITQSPKYLFRKEGQNVTLSCEQNLNHDAMYWYRQDPGQGLRLIYYSQIVNDFQKGDIAEGYSVSREKKESFPLTVTSAQKNPTAFYLCASGLAGGSETQYFGPGTRLLVL.

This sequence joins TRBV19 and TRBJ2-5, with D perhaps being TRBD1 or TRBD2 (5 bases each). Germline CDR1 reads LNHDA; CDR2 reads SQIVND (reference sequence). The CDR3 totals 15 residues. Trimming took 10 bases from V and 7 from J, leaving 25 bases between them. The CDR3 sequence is CATAEEQASRGTQYF. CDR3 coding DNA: TGTGCCACCGCTGAGGAGCAAGCGTCGAGGGGGACCCAGTACTTC.

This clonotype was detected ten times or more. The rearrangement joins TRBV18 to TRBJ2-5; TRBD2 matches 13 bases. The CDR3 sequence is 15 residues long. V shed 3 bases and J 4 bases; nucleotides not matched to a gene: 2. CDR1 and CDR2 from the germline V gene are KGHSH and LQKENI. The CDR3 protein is CASSPGLAGTETQYF. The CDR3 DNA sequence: TGTGCCAGCTCACCGGGACTAGCGGGAACAGAGACCCAGTACTTC.

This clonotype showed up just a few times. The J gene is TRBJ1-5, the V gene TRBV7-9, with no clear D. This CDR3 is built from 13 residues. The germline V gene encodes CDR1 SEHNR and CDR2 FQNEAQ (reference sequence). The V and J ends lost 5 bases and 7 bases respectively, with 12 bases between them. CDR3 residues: CASSPYVGQPQHF. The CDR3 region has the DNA TGTGCCAGCAGCCCGTATGTGGGGCAGCCCCAGCATTTT. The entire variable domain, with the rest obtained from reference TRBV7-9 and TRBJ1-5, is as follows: DTGVSQNPRHKITKRGQNVTFRCDPISEHNRLYWYRQTLGQGPEFLTYFQNEAQLEKSRLLSDRFSAERPKGSFSTLEIQRTEQGDSAMYLCASSPYVGQPQHFGDGTRLSIL.

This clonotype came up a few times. In DNA form, the CDR3 reads TGTGCCACCAGTGATCGAGCGGGAGGCTCCTACAATGAGCAGTTCTTC. It specifies CATSDRAGGSYNEQFF. The rearrangement links TRBV24-1 to TRBJ2-1; 9 bases map to TRBD2. This CDR3 contains 16 residues. V lost 3 bases, J lost 0 bases, and 2 bases stayed unmatched. Germline CDR1 and CDR2: KGHDR and SFDVKD.

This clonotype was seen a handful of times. As DNA, the CDR3 is TGCAGCGTTGAAGGGGCAGGGATCTACGAGCAGTACTTC. Residues: CSVEGAGIYEQYF. The chain uses TRBV29-1 and TRBJ2-7, with D maybe TRBD1 (5 bases). The V gene lost 1 base and the J gene lost 3 bases, with 10 bases spanning the gap. Germline CDR1 reads SQVTM; CDR2 reads ANQGSEA. CDR3 length equals 13 residues.

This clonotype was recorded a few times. The CDR3 DNA reads TGCAGCGTTGTCACTTGGCCGGGCACAGATACGCAGTATTTT. It translates to CSVVTWPGTDTQYF. The chain employs TRBV29-1 and TRBJ2-3; D gene ambiguous. The V and J ends lost 4 bases and 1 base respectively, with 12 bases between them. This CDR3 is 14 amino acids long. The V gene's germline CDR1 is SQVTM and CDR2 ANQGSEA.

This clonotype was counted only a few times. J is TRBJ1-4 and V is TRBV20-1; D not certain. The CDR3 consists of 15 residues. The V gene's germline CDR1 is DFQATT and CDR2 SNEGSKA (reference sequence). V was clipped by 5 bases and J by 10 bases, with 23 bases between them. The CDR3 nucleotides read TGCAGTGCTTCTAATGCCGGAAGGGCCAGAGGAAAACTGTTTTTT. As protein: CSASNAGRARGKLFF.

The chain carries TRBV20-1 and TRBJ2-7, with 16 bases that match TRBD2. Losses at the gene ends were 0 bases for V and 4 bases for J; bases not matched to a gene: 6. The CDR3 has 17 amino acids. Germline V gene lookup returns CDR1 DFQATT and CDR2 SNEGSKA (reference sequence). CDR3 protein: CSARERGLAGGSYEQYF. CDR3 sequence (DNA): TGCAGTGCTAGAGAGAGGGGACTAGCGGGAGGGTCGTACGAGCAGTACTTC.

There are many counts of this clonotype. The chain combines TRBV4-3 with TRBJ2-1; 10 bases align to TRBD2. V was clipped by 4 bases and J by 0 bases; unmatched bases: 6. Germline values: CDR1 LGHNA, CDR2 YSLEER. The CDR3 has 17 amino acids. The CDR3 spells CASSRLLAGISYNEQFF. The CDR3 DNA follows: TGCGCCAGCAGCCGCCTACTAGCGGGGATCTCCTACAATGAGCAGTTCTTC.